This entry is about one T cell receptor (beta chain). The sample belongs to a study of patients and donors after allogeneic stem cell transplantation. TCRdb independently ran MiXCR on the RT-PCR reads; one entry per CDR3 protein. The sample has some 960,000 distinct CDR3 sequences, more than 15% seen once. The CDR3 consists of 15 residues. In germline, CDR1 is MGHRA, CDR2 YSYEKL. V lost 4 bases and J 3 bases, leaving 16 bases between the germline ends. This chain connects TRBV4-1 to TRBJ2-7; D is perhaps TRBD1 (6 bases). The source of this sequence is a human donor who was either an allogeneic HSCT recipient or a stem cell or donor lymphocyte infusion donor (not recorded which). It is not recorded whose cells these are; they may come from a transplant donor. Source material: blood, either unsorted or a sorted T cell fraction (not recorded which). The CDR3 region is CASSPHGQFHYEQYF. The DNA for the CDR3 is TGCGCCAGCAGCCCACACGGACAGTTCCACTACGAGCAGTACTTC.